Sequencing of this T cell receptor beta chain was carried out in a study of control samples from healthy donors and cancer patients. Only one count was recorded for this clone. CDR1 and CDR2 (germline): SEHNR, FQNEAQ (reference sequence). V trimming: 5 bases; J trimming: 1 base; junction bases outside the gene matches: 4. The CDR3 is 14 amino acids. Method: immunoSEQ multiplex PCR; TCRdb's copy keeps in-frame clones and lacks some. The sample yields some 51,000 clones, 90% to 97% seen once. The chain is built from TRBV7-9 and TRBJ1-1; 7 bases agree with TRBD1. Sequences were obtained from blood. This TCR was recovered from a woman aged 18-29 years in good health. The CDR3 reads CASSRQGENTEAFF. The CDR3 nucleotides are TGTGCCAGCAGCCGACAGGGCGAGAACACTGAAGCTTTCTTT.